This paragraph covers one TCR beta chain sequence. The sample belongs to a study of T cell responses to AZD1222 COVID-19 vaccine. Clones were read by immunoSEQ multiplex PCR, and TCRdb kept only the in-frame ones, dropping some. The data hold around 70,000 clones, with around 90% observed a single time. The TCR was taken from an adult who received the AZD1222 COVID-19 vaccine. Sample: peripheral blood, taken 28 days after the second AZD1222 dose.

CDR3 coding DNA: TGTGCCAGCAGCCGCGGGACAGGGGAACGAGAAAAACTGTTTTTT. Amino acids: CASSRGTGEREKLFF. The V and J genes are TRBV7-9 and TRBJ1-4, with 10 nucleotides matching TRBD1. The ends lost 5 bases at V and 8 bases at J; junction bases unmatched: 8. This CDR3 region has 15 residues. Germline loops: CDR1 SEHNR, CDR2 FQNEAQ (reference sequence).